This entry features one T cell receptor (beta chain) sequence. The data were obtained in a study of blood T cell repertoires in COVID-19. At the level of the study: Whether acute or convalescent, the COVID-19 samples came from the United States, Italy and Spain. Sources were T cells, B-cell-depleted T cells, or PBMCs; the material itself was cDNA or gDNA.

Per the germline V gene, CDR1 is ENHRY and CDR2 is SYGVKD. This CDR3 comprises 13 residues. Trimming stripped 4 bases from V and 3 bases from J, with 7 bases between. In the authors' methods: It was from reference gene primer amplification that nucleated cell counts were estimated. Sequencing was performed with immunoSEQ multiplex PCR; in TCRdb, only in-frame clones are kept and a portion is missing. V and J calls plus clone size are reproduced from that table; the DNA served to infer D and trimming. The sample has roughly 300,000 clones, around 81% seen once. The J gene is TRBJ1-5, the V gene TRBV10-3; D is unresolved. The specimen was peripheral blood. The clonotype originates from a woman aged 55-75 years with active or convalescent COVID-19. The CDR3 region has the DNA TGTGCCATCAGTGCGCAGAACAATCAGCCCCAGCATTTT. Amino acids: CAISAQNNQPQHF.